This T cell receptor beta chain was observed in a study of CD8 T cells in Susac syndrome. Healthy donors served as the controls. They were matched for age and sex. Germline CDR1 is MNHEY and CDR2 is SMNVEV (reference sequence). The germline V and J ends were trimmed by 4 bases and 1 base, with 13 bases remaining between them. The length of the CDR3 is 15 residues. It was with random hexamers that 0.5 to 1 ug RNA was reverse transcribed. TCRdb independently ran MiXCR on the immunoSEQ multiplex PCR reads; one entry per CDR3 protein. The table lists about 210,000 distinct CDR3 sequences, 85% to 95% of them singletons.

The J gene is TRBJ2-5, the V gene TRBV27; possibly TRBD1 for D (6 bases). The receptor was isolated from a human donor in good health. Sequencing was performed on CD4+ T cells from PBMCs. Written as DNA, the CDR3 is TGTGCCAGCAGTTCCGCAGGGGTGGGCCAAGAGACCCAGTACTTC. Encoded protein: CASSSAGVGQETQYF.